A selection of T cell receptor beta chains follows, all from one sample in a study of T cell responses to AZD1222 COVID-19 vaccine. Repertoires were generated with immunoSEQ multiplex PCR, while TCRdb's copy carries only in-frame clones and drops some. The sample records about 150,000 clones, about 87% being singletons. The sample consisted of peripheral blood, taken on day 0 of AZD1222 vaccination. Every receptor here comes from an adult in good health. The CDR3 runs from the conserved cysteine through the conserved F or W. The order of the fields is D gene, J gene, V gene, clone size, CDR3 DNA, CDR3 protein. D genes are given only for firm matches. Only part of the rows carry a size: once, few, many, or a class if the clone is expanded.

.	TRBJ1-2	TRBV4-1	.	TGCGCCAGCAGCCAAGATTCCCCGGGGGCAGGTGGCTACACCTTC	CASSQDSPGAGGYTF
.	TRBJ2-2	TRBV5-1	.	TGCGCCAGCAGCTTGACTGATTACAACACCGGGGAGCTGTTTTTT	CASSLTDYNTGELFF
.	TRBJ1-1	TRBV19	.	TGTGCCAGTAGCCGAGGGTTGCGGACTGAAGCTTTCTTT	CASSRGLRTEAFF
TRBD2	TRBJ2-2	TRBV9	once	TGTGCCAGCAGCGCCAGACTAGCGGGGGGTCGGACCGGGGAGCTGTTTTTT	CASSARLAGGRTGELFF
.	TRBJ2-3	TRBV6-6	.	TGTGCCAGCACCCAAGGGGGTGATCCGGATACGCAGTATTTT	CASTQGGDPDTQYF
.	TRBJ1-5	TRBV3-1/TRBV3-2	.	TGTGCCAGCGCCCTGGGCTCGGATCAGCCCCAGCATTTT	CASALGSDQPQHF
.	TRBJ1-1	TRBV2	few	TGTGCCAGCAACCGAAGGCCGGTGAACACTGAAGCTTTCTTT	CASNRRPVNTEAFF
.	TRBJ1-5	TRBV7-2	.	TGTGCCAGCAGCTTAAAGGGTACCGGGACACCGAGCAATCAGCCCCAGCATTTT	CASSLKGTGTPSNQPQHF
TRBD1	TRBJ2-7	TRBV5-4	few	TGTGCCAGCAGCCAGGCCCGGACAGGGGCTTACGAGCAGTACTTC	CASSQARTGAYEQYF
.	TRBJ1-5	TRBV7-2	.	TGTGCCAGCAGCTTAGCGGGAAGCAATCAGCCCCAGCATTTT	CASSLAGSNQPQHF
.	TRBJ2-7	TRBV12-3/TRBV12-4	.	TGTGCCAGCAGTTTAGGGGCCCCCTACGAGCAGTACTTC	CASSLGAPYEQYF
.	TRBJ1-5	TRBV15	.	TGTGCCACCAGCAGAGATCCCGGGTCGGATCAGCCCCAGCATTTT	CATSRDPGSDQPQHF
TRBD1	TRBJ1-6	TRBV25-1	.	TGTGCCAGCCGAGGGGGCGCGGCGGGATCACCCCTCCACTTT	CASRGGAAGSPLHF
.	TRBJ1-4	TRBV2	.	TGTGCCAGCAGTGCTCAGTTTAGCGGAAAACTGTTTTTT	CASSAQFSGKLFF
.	TRBJ2-3	TRBV3-1/TRBV3-2	few	TGTGCCAGCAAGGACTTCACAGATACGCAGTATTTT	CASKDFTDTQYF
.	TRBJ2-3	TRBV5-1	.	TGCGCCAGCAGCGGTGGGCCTAGCACAGATACGCAGTATTTT	CASSGGPSTDTQYF
.	TRBJ2-5	TRBV6-1	.	TGTGCCAGCAGTGAAGAAGAGACCCAGTACTTC	CASSEEETQYF
TRBD1	TRBJ2-2	TRBV20-1	few	TGCAGTGCTAGTCGGACAGGGGGCGGCACCGGGGAGCTGTTTTTT	CSASRTGGGTGELFF
TRBD1	TRBJ2-1	TRBV11-2	.	TGTGCCAGCAGACCGGGACAGGGGGCAAGTGAGCAGTTCTTC	CASRPGQGASEQFF
TRBD1	TRBJ1-2	TRBV28	.	TGTGCCAGTAGAGAAGCCGGCAGGGGGCTAGCTGGCTACACCTTC	CASREAGRGLAGYTF
.	TRBJ2-7	TRBV7-2	.	TGTGCCAGCAGCTTAGTGACAGGTGCCTACGAGCAGTACTTC	CASSLVTGAYEQYF
.	TRBJ1-5	TRBV6-5	.	TGTGCCTCCGCCGAGAGGATGGAGAGCAATCAGCCCCAGCATTTT	CASAERMESNQPQHF
TRBD2	TRBJ2-5	TRBV11-2	.	TGTGCCAGCAGCATGATAGCGGGGGGGCTAGAGACCCAGTACTTC	CASSMIAGGLETQYF
TRBD1	TRBJ1-6	TRBV14	.	TGTGCCACCCATACAGGGGCCTCACCCCTCCACTTT	CATHTGASPLHF
TRBD1	TRBJ2-7	TRBV7-9	once	TGTGCCAGCAGTGAACAGGGGGCTCACGAGCAGTACTTC	CASSEQGAHEQYF
TRBD1	TRBJ2-7	TRBV10-3	.	TGTGCCATCAGTTGGGACAGGGCTTCGTACGAGCAGTACTTC	CAISWDRASYEQYF
.	TRBJ2-3	TRBV7-3	.	TGTGCCAGCAGCTTAACGGGGGCGTCCACACATACGCAGTATTTT	CASSLTGASTHTQYF
.	TRBJ1-1	TRBV6-5	.	TGTGCCAGCAAGGCCCCGGCCAACACTGAAGCTTTCTTT	CASKAPANTEAFF
.	TRBJ2-5	TRBV7-6	.	TGTGCCAGCAGCTTAGCGGAGGGGCAGACCCAGTACTTC	CASSLAEGQTQYF
TRBD1	TRBJ1-4	TRBV5-1	once	TGCGCCAGCAGCCGGGGACAGGGGGATGAAAAACTGTTTTTT	CASSRGQGDEKLFF
.	TRBJ1-2	TRBV3-1/TRBV3-2	.	TGTGCCAGCAGCCAAGGTGCGGGTTACGGCGGCTACACCTTC	CASSQGAGYGGYTF
.	TRBJ2-6	TRBV9	.	TGTGCCAGCAGCGTAGCAGGCCACTCTGGGGCCAACGTCCTGACTTTC	CASSVAGHSGANVLTF
.	TRBJ1-3	TRBV7-9	.	TGTGCCAGCAGCTATAGTTCGTCGGCTGTCGGAAACACCATATATTTT	CASSYSSSAVGNTIYF
TRBD1	TRBJ1-2	TRBV2	.	TGTGCCAGCAGTTTACAGGGGAATGGCTACACCTTC	CASSLQGNGYTF
.	TRBJ1-2	TRBV25-1	.	TGTGCCAGCAGGGGGACGGACTATGGCTACACCTTC	CASRGTDYGYTF
TRBD1	TRBJ1-1	TRBV28	.	TGTGCCAGCAGTTTACGACAGGGTTTCACTGAAGCTTTCTTT	CASSLRQGFTEAFF
TRBD1	TRBJ1-2	TRBV19	.	TGTGCCAGTAGTATACCGACCGGGACAGGGGCCGGCTACACCTTC	CASSIPTGTGAGYTF
.	TRBJ1-4	TRBV30	.	TGTGCCTGGAGTGTAAGGTGGGTTGGTGAAAAACTGTTTTTT	CAWSVRWVGEKLFF
.	TRBJ1-2	TRBV6-2/TRBV6-3	.	TGTGCCAGCAGTTACTTAGGGAACGATGGCTACACCTTC	CASSYLGNDGYTF
TRBD1	TRBJ1-6	TRBV7-2	.	TGTGCCAGCAGCCCGGGACAGGGGATGAAATCACCCCTCCACTTT	CASSPGQGMKSPLHF
.	TRBJ2-7	TRBV9	.	TGTGCCAGCAGCGCGACGGGGGTCGAGCAGTACTTC	CASSATGVEQYF
TRBD1	TRBJ1-3	TRBV10-3	.	TGTGCCATCAGTGAGCGGACCGGACAGGGTCGGGGAAACACCATATATTTT	CAISERTGQGRGNTIYF
.	TRBJ1-6	TRBV6-5	.	TGTGCCAGCAGTCCCGGTCATAATTCACCCCTCCACTTT	CASSPGHNSPLHF
TRBD1	TRBJ1-2	TRBV28	.	TGTGCCAGCTCTCAAACCGGGACAGGGGTACATGGCTACACCTTC	CASSQTGTGVHGYTF
.	TRBJ2-1	TRBV7-2	.	TGTGCCAGCAGCAAACCGGGACACCTCAATGAGCAGTTCTTC	CASSKPGHLNEQFF
.	TRBJ2-3	TRBV28	once	TGTGCCAGCAGTCCACCTCTGACAGGGACTAGCACAGATACGCAGTATTTT	CASSPPLTGTSTDTQYF
TRBD1	TRBJ1-1	TRBV5-1	.	TGCGCCAGCAGCTTGAATCCCAATACAGGGGGAGGAACTGAAGCTTTCTTT	CASSLNPNTGGGTEAFF
TRBD2	TRBJ2-3	TRBV6-2/TRBV6-3	.	TGTGCCAGCAGCTCTGTACGGGGGGGCACAGATACGCAGTATTTT	CASSSVRGGTDTQYF
TRBD2	TRBJ2-7	TRBV19	.	TGTGCCAGTAGTATGACTAGCGGGGGACTATACTACGAGCAGTACTTC	CASSMTSGGLYYEQYF
.	TRBJ1-2	TRBV19	.	TGTGCCAGTAGTAGTCCACCCAACTATGGCTACACCTTC	CASSSPPNYGYTF
TRBD1	TRBJ1-2	TRBV6-5	.	TGTGCCAGCAGCGAGGGACAGTCTGCAAATGGCTACACCTTC	CASSEGQSANGYTF
.	TRBJ1-4	TRBV7-8	.	TGTGCCAGCAGCCCCGAACCCTCACAGGGCAGGGGTGAAAAACTGTTTTTT	CASSPEPSQGRGEKLFF
.	TRBJ1-1	TRBV12-3/TRBV12-4	.	TGTGCCAGCAGTCCCCGAGGGGACACTGAAGCTTTCTTT	CASSPRGDTEAFF
TRBD1	TRBJ1-2	TRBV7-3	.	TGTGCCAGCAGAGGGGGACAGATAGTCGGCTACACCTTC	CASRGGQIVGYTF
.	TRBJ2-3	TRBV7-9	.	TGTGCCAGCAGCCCGCAAAGCACAGATACGCAGTATTTT	CASSPQSTDTQYF